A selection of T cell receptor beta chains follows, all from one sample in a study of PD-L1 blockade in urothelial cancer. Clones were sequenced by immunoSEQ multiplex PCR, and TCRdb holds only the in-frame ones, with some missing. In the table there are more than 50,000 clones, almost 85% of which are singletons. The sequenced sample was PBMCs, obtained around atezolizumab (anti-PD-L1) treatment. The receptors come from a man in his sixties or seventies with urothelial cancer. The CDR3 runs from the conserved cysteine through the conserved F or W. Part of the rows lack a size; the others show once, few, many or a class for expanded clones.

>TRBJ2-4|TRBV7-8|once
CASSLARAGVNIQYF
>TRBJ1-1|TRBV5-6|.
CASSFDRGRTEAFF
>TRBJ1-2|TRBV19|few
CASSMGPGGYTF
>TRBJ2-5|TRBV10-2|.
CASRDRVGGQREREETQYF
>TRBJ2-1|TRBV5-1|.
CASSRSGSGTYNEQFF
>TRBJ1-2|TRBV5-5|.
CASSFSAYGYTF
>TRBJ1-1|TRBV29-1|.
CSTDSPGNTEAFF
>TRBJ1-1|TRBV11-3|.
CASSRGGSKGNTEAFF
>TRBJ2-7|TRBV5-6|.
CASSRDRGGPYEQYF
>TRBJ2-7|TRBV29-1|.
CSVGTGGSTYEQYF
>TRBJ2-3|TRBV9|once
CASSSLQGTDTQYF
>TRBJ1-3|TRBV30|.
CAWSRAGATGNTIYF
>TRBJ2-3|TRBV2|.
CASSVASGPDTQYF